A selection of T cell receptor beta chains follows, all from one sample in a study of response to subunit inactivated influenza vaccine. TCRdb processed the RT-PCR reads anew with MiXCR; each CDR3 protein has one entry. This table has more than 700,000 distinct CDR3 sequences, around 20% appearing once. This material consisted of PBMCs from blood, taken 4 to 6 days after vaccination. These receptors were taken from a middle-aged man who received an inactivated influenza vaccine. Both conserved end residues are part of each CDR3. Fields, in order: J gene, V gene, D gene, clone size, CDR3 protein, CDR3 DNA. The D gene is left open where the match is weak. Not every row has a clone size; where given, it reads once, few, many or a size class.

j_call: TRBJ2-1
v_call: TRBV9
d_call: TRBD2
clone_size: few
cdr3_aa: CASSLAGSGGSGEQFF
cdr3_nt: TGTGCCAGCAGTTTAGCAGGTAGCGGGGGGTCTGGTGAGCAGTTCTTC

j_call: TRBJ2-7
v_call: TRBV29-1
d_call: TRBD1
clone_size: .
cdr3_aa: CSVEELGQSSYEQYF
cdr3_nt: TGCAGCGTTGAAGAGTTGGGACAGAGCTCCTACGAGCAGTACTTC

j_call: TRBJ2-7
v_call: TRBV12-3/TRBV12-4
d_call: .
clone_size: .
cdr3_aa: CASSFSSGFRSYEQYF
cdr3_nt: TGTGCCAGCAGTTTTTCGTCTGGGTTTCGTTCCTACGAGCAGTACTTC

j_call: TRBJ2-3
v_call: TRBV7-8
d_call: TRBD2
clone_size: .
cdr3_aa: CASSPREGSTDTQYF
cdr3_nt: TGTGCCAGCAGCCCACGGGAGGGGAGCACAGATACGCAGTATTTT

j_call: TRBJ2-2
v_call: TRBV12-3/TRBV12-4
d_call: .
clone_size: .
cdr3_aa: CASTPGVGQSSTGELFF
cdr3_nt: TGTGCCAGCACTCCAGGGGTTGGACAGAGTAGCACCGGGGAGCTGTTTTTT

j_call: TRBJ2-1
v_call: TRBV28
d_call: .
clone_size: few
cdr3_aa: CASTAGGHGFWNEQFF
cdr3_nt: TGTGCCAGCACCGCCGGGGGGCATGGGTTCTGGAATGAGCAGTTCTTC

j_call: TRBJ1-2
v_call: TRBV20-1
d_call: TRBD1
clone_size: few
cdr3_aa: CSAWDSNNYGYTF
cdr3_nt: TGCAGTGCATGGGACAGCAATAACTATGGCTACACCTTC

j_call: TRBJ2-1
v_call: TRBV20-1
d_call: TRBD2
clone_size: few
cdr3_aa: CSAEPGLAGELYNEQFF
cdr3_nt: TGCAGTGCCGAACCGGGACTAGCGGGAGAACTCTACAATGAGCAGTTCTTC

j_call: TRBJ2-5
v_call: TRBV9
d_call: .
clone_size: .
cdr3_aa: CASSVRGAEETQYF
cdr3_nt: TGTGCCAGCAGCGTCCGGGGGGCAGAAGAGACCCAGTACTTC

j_call: TRBJ2-7
v_call: TRBV20-1
d_call: .
clone_size: many
cdr3_aa: CSAKFLTSYEQYF
cdr3_nt: TGCAGTGCTAAGTTCCTCACCTCCTACGAGCAGTACTTC

j_call: TRBJ1-3
v_call: TRBV4-2
d_call: .
clone_size: few
cdr3_aa: CASSQGRAGASGNTIYF
cdr3_nt: TGTGCCAGCAGCCAAGGTCGGGCTGGGGCCTCTGGAAACACCATATATTTT

j_call: TRBJ2-1
v_call: TRBV20-1
d_call: TRBD2
clone_size: .
cdr3_aa: CSARDWAQTSGASSISYNEQFF
cdr3_nt: TGCAGTGCTAGAGATTGGGCCCAGACTAGCGGAGCATCATCTATCTCCTACAATGAGCAGTTCTTC

j_call: TRBJ2-2
v_call: TRBV4-2
d_call: TRBD2
clone_size: few
cdr3_aa: CASSQTGGPNTGELFF
cdr3_nt: TGTGCCAGCAGCCAAACGGGGGGACCGAACACCGGGGAGCTGTTTTTT

j_call: TRBJ2-7
v_call: TRBV5-1
d_call: TRBD1
clone_size: .
cdr3_aa: CASSLDTGGLYEQYF
cdr3_nt: TGCGCCAGCAGCTTGGACACAGGGGGTTTATACGAGCAGTACTTC

j_call: TRBJ2-7
v_call: TRBV5-1
d_call: TRBD1
clone_size: few
cdr3_aa: CASSSGLSDRLAYEQYF
cdr3_nt: TGCGCCAGCAGCTCGGGATTATCGGACAGGCTTGCCTACGAGCAGTACTTC

j_call: TRBJ2-7
v_call: TRBV4-1
d_call: .
clone_size: few
cdr3_aa: CASSQFNTYEQYF
cdr3_nt: TGCGCCAGCAGCCAATTCAATACCTACGAGCAGTACTTC

j_call: TRBJ2-7
v_call: TRBV7-2
d_call: TRBD2
clone_size: many
cdr3_aa: CASSAASGLYEQYF
cdr3_nt: TGTGCCAGCAGCGCCGCTAGCGGGCTATACGAGCAGTACTTC

j_call: TRBJ2-7
v_call: TRBV28
d_call: TRBD1
clone_size: .
cdr3_aa: CASSLPGQGRYEQYF
cdr3_nt: TGTGCCAGCAGTTTACCGGGACAGGGAAGGTACGAGCAGTACTTC

j_call: TRBJ2-2
v_call: TRBV15
d_call: TRBD2
clone_size: few
cdr3_aa: CATSRDRREGFSGELFF
cdr3_nt: TGTGCCACCAGCAGAGATCGGCGGGAGGGATTTTCCGGGGAGCTGTTTTTT

j_call: TRBJ1-2
v_call: TRBV20-1
d_call: .
clone_size: many
cdr3_aa: CSAYQGGGYTF
cdr3_nt: TGCAGTGCATATCAGGGAGGAGGCTACACCTTC

j_call: TRBJ1-5
v_call: TRBV12-3/TRBV12-4
d_call: .
clone_size: few
cdr3_aa: CASRGREMENQPQHF
cdr3_nt: TGTGCCAGCAGAGGCAGGGAAATGGAAAATCAGCCCCAGCATTTT

j_call: TRBJ2-7
v_call: TRBV7-9
d_call: TRBD1
clone_size: .
cdr3_aa: CASSARQGRTYEQYF
cdr3_nt: TGTGCCAGCAGCGCCAGACAGGGTAGGACCTACGAGCAGTACTTC

j_call: TRBJ1-5
v_call: TRBV13
d_call: .
clone_size: .
cdr3_aa: CASSLRTGPQHF
cdr3_nt: TGTGCCAGCAGCCTAAGGACCGGGCCCCAGCATTTT

j_call: TRBJ2-3
v_call: TRBV9
d_call: .
clone_size: few
cdr3_aa: CASSVVSALTGLTDTQYF
cdr3_nt: TGTGCCAGCAGCGTAGTTTCAGCGTTAACGGGCCTCACAGATACGCAGTATTTT

j_call: TRBJ2-5
v_call: TRBV20-1
d_call: .
clone_size: many
cdr3_aa: CSATRGGQTQYF
cdr3_nt: TGCAGTGCGACCAGGGGGGGGCAGACCCAGTACTTC